These 12 T cell receptor beta chains were sequenced from one sample in a study of blood T cells in healthy people across ages. A second PCR of 7 to 11 cycles used a sample-barcoded 5' primer and a J-beta primer mix. TCRdb used MiXCR to reprocess the 5' RACE reads, holding one entry per CDR3 protein. In the table there are some 1.5 million distinct CDR3 sequences, 25% to 30% of which are singletons. The material sequenced was blood. The receptors stem from a woman in her 30s in good health.

The chain links TRBV20-1 to TRBJ1-2; D possibly corresponds to TRBD1 (6 bases). Germline assignment: CDR1 DFQATT and CDR2 SNEGSKA (reference sequence). The CDR3 extends over 13 amino acids. The V end was cut by 3 bases, the J end by 2 bases, with 10 bases between. The CDR3 DNA sequence: TGCAGTGCTAGCAAGCAGGGGAACTATGGCTACACCTTC. Its protein product is CSASKQGNYGYTF.

The chain joins TRBV5-6 to TRBJ2-5; D is ambiguous. Germline V lookup: CDR1 SGHDT, CDR2 YYEEEE. Trimming left V 1 base short and J 3 bases short, with 13 bases between. The CDR3 totals 15 residues. The chain's CDR3 is CASSLSSSRKETQYF. The CDR3 DNA sequence: TGTGCCAGCAGCTTGTCTTCTTCGAGAAAAGAGACCCAGTACTTC.

The chain joins TRBV5-1 to TRBJ1-1; TRBD1 matches at 7 bases. J gave up 0 bases and V 2 bases, and 13 bases lay outside the gene matches. Germline assignment: CDR1 SGHRS and CDR2 YFSETQ. CDR3 length equals 18 residues. CDR3 nucleotide sequence: TGCGCCAGCAGCTTATTCCCATCGGCAGGGGGACTGAACACTGAAGCTTTCTTT. This codes for CASSLFPSAGGLNTEAFF.

Notes on this clonotype: One end of the junction varies from germline; a read error may be responsible. The chain joins TRBV28 to TRBJ2-3; the match to TRBD1 covers 7 bases. The CDR3 is 14 residues long. Per the germline V gene, CDR1 is MDHEN and CDR2 is SYDVKM. CDR3 region: CASSLQGQTDTQYF. For the CDR3, the DNA is TGTGCTAGCAGTTTGCAGGGACAGACCGATACGCAGTATTTT.

The chain joins TRBV12-3 or TRBV12-4 to TRBJ2-7, with D possibly matching TRBD1 (6 bases). Deletions cut 4 bases from V and 7 bases from J, with 11 bases between. The CDR3 runs 12 residues. In nucleotides, the CDR3 is TGTGCCAGCAGTTCGGGACATTGGGAGCAGTACTTC. Translating it yields CASSSGHWEQYF.

The rearrangement links TRBV6-5 to TRBJ2-2; D call uncertain. The CDR3 consists of 15 residues. CDR1 is MNHEY, CDR2 SVGAGI, per germline. Trimming removed 8 bases from V and 4 bases from J, with 17 bases in between. DNA of the CDR3: TGTGCCAGCCGTCGCGGTCAGTTCGGCACCGGGGAGCTGTTTTTT. Translated: CASRRGQFGTGELFF.

In its sample, this clonotype was seen a few times. The chain carries TRBV7-9 and TRBJ2-1; the match to TRBD2 covers 11 bases. J was trimmed by 9 bases and V by 3 bases; bases with no gene match: 4. Germline-derived CDR1 and CDR2 are SEHNR and FQNEAQ (reference sequence). There are 14 residues in the CDR3. CDR3 nucleotides: TGTGCCAGCAGCTTTACTAGCGGGAGTATTGAGCAGTTCTTC. This gives the protein CASSFTSGSIEQFF. The variable domain in full, with the rest retrieved from reference TRBV7-9 and TRBJ2-1, is DTGVSQNPRHKITKRGQNVTFRCDPISEHNRLYWYRQTLGQGPEFLTYFQNEAQLEKSRLLSDRFSAERPKGSFSTLEIQRTEQGDSAMYLCASSFTSGSIEQFFGPGTRLTVL.

The table lists this clonotype with a few counts. For the CDR3, the DNA is TGTGCCAGCATGCGACAGAGCACAGATACGCAGTATTTT. Amino acid sequence: CASMRQSTDTQYF. This sequence joins TRBV2 and TRBJ2-3, with D tentatively TRBD1 (5 bases). This CDR3 region has 13 residues. Trimming removed 7 bases from V and 0 bases from J, with 8 bases in between. The V gene's germline CDR1 is SNHLY and CDR2 FYNNEI. Variable domain in full (rest from reference TRBV2 and TRBJ2-3): EPEVTQTPSHQVTQMGQEVILRCVPISNHLYFYWYRQILGQKVEFLVSFYNNEISEKSEIFDDQFSVERPDGSNFTLKIRSTKLEDSAMYFCASMRQSTDTQYFGPGTRLTVL.

This clonotype was found many times. This chain uses TRBV27 with TRBJ2-3; D is ambiguous. The CDR3 spans 15 residues. Germline CDR1 is MNHEY and CDR2 is SMNVEV (reference sequence). V shed 2 bases and J shed 4 bases, with 13 bases lying between them. The CDR3 here is CASSLRIGWADTQYF. CDR3 nucleotides: TGTGCCAGCAGTTTAAGGATAGGGTGGGCAGATACGCAGTATTTT.

This clonotype is a singleton in its sample. The DNA of the CDR3 is TGCGCCAGCAGCCCCCGAATCAGGGACGGGCACTATGGCTACACCTTC. This gives the protein CASSPRIRDGHYGYTF. The V and J genes are TRBV5-1 and TRBJ1-2, with a possible D match to TRBD1 (5 bases). The germline V and J ends were trimmed by 4 bases and 3 bases, with 19 bases remaining between them. CDR1 is SGHRS, CDR2 YFSETQ, per germline. This CDR3 region has 16 residues. The variable domain in full, with the rest retrieved from reference TRBV5-1 and TRBJ1-2, is KAGVTQTPRYLIKTRGQQVTLSCSPISGHRSVSWYQQTPGQGLQFLFEYFSETQRNKGNFPGRFSGRQFSNSRSEMNVSTLELGDSALYLCASSPRIRDGHYGYTFGSGTRLTVV.

Here the CDR3 DNA reads TGTGCCAGCAGCTCACCTAGCGGGGGGACCACCGGGGAGCTGTTTTTT. Translation gives CASSSPSGGTTGELFF. The rearrangement uses TRBV7-2 and TRBJ2-2, with TRBD2 matching over 11 bases. V lost 4 bases and J lost 4; bases outside the gene matches: 5. Germline V gives CDR1 SGHTA, CDR2 FQGNSA. This CDR3 spans 16 amino acids.

In this sample, this clonotype turned up a few times. The chain carries TRBV12-5 and TRBJ2-5; the D is unclear. This CDR3 has 12 residues. Trimming took 2 bases from V and 4 from J, leaving 5 bases between them. Germline V gene lookup returns CDR1 LGHNT and CDR2 FRNRAP. CDR3 loop: CASGLYIETQYF. CDR3 DNA: TGTGCTAGTGGTTTGTACATAGAGACCCAGTACTTC.